The next 27 T cell receptor beta chains were all read from a single sample in a study of blood T cell repertoires in COVID-19. The protocol was immunoSEQ multiplex PCR, while the TCRdb copy is restricted to in-frame clones and leaves out a portion. The repertoire includes roughly 190,000 clones, around 84% of them detected once, and about 3.2% sits in the top ten. The sequencing input was PBMCs or T cells enriched from blood (not recorded which). These receptors came from a woman aged 25-40 years who had been exposed to COVID-19.

As to this clone: Other DNA sequences of this sample code for an identical CDR3. J is TRBJ1-2 and V is TRBV19; a weak D match, TRBD1 (6 bases). The CDR3 sequence is 13 residues long. V was pared by 4 bases and J by 2 bases, with 8 bases between. The V gene's germline CDR1 is LNHDA and CDR2 SQIVND (reference sequence). The CDR3 protein is CASSRTGNYGYTF. In DNA form, the CDR3 reads TGTGCCAGTAGTAGAACAGGGAACTATGGCTACACCTTC. The full variable domain, with the rest looked up from reference TRBV19 and TRBJ1-2, is DGGITQSPKYLFRKEGQNVTLSCEQNLNHDAMYWYRQDPGQGLRLIYYSQIVNDFQKGDIAEGYSVSREKKESFPLTVTSAQKNPTAFYLCASSRTGNYGYTFGSGTRLTVV.

This sequence joins TRBV10-3 and TRBJ1-6; D might be TRBD1 (5 bases). The CDR3 is made up of 15 amino acids. Germline V gene data show CDR1 as ENHRY and CDR2 as SYGVKD. V shed 2 bases and J shed 9 bases, with 14 bases lying between them. CDR3 coding DNA: TGTGCCATCAGTGAGACTCAGGGTGGACCTTCACCCCTCCACTTT. This sequence encodes CAISETQGGPSPLHF.

The V gene is TRBV7-2, the J gene TRBJ1-5; no firm D call. Per germline, CDR1 SGHTA and CDR2 FQGNSA. The CDR3 loop spans 13 amino acids. V was pared by 3 bases and J by 3 bases, with 6 bases between. In DNA form, the CDR3 reads TGTGCCAGCAGCTTTAGTGTCAATCAGCCCCAGCATTTT. This gives the protein CASSFSVNQPQHF.

The chain recombines TRBV3-1 (or the pseudogene TRBV3-2) with TRBJ2-3; D remains ambiguous. Per germline, CDR1 LGHDT and CDR2 YNNKEL (reference sequence). The CDR3 contains 12 residues. V gave up 4 bases and J gave up 0 bases, with 2 bases separating them. CDR3 amino acids: CASSPSTDTQYF. CDR3 sequence (DNA): TGTGCCAGCAGCCCTAGCACAGATACGCAGTATTTT.

V usage is TRBV27 and J usage is TRBJ2-1; TRBD2 agrees at 10 bases. CDR1 is MNHEY, CDR2 SMNVEV, per germline (reference sequence). The length of the CDR3 is 16 residues. V gave up 5 bases and J gave up 4 bases; unmatched junction bases: 8. The CDR3 coding sequence is TGTGCCAGCAGTGTAGCGGGGGGATTTATGTACAATGAGCAGTTCTTC. It specifies CASSVAGGFMYNEQFF.

This clone was counted many times. The V call is TRBV6-5, the J call TRBJ1-5, with a weak D call TRBD1 (6 bases). The germline CDR1 and CDR2 sequences are MNHEY and SVGAGI. The V gene lost 6 bases and the J gene lost 7 bases, with 13 bases spanning the gap. The CDR3 length is 13 residues. The CDR3 reads CASRDSFGQPQHF. CDR3 coding DNA: TGTGCCAGCAGGGACAGTTTTGGCCAGCCCCAGCATTTT.

The chain is built from TRBV5-1 and TRBJ1-3; D possibly corresponds to TRBD1 (5 bases). The germline CDR1 and CDR2 sequences are SGHRS and YFSETQ. The CDR3 covers 17 residues. Trimming pared 0 bases from V and 1 base from J, leaving 14 bases between. CDR3: CASSLVPRQRSGNTIYF. The CDR3 DNA is TGCGCCAGCAGCTTGGTACCACGACAGAGGTCTGGAAACACCATATATTTT.

The chain employs TRBV12-3 or TRBV12-4 and TRBJ2-3, with 7 positions matching TRBD2. The CDR3 sequence is 12 residues long. CDR3 region: CAAGDLTDTQYF. The CDR3 nucleotides are TGTGCGGCGGGGGACCTCACAGATACGCAGTATTTT.

The chain uses TRBV20-1 and TRBJ2-5, with 8 bases identical to TRBD2. Germline CDR1 reads DFQATT; CDR2 reads SNEGSKA (reference sequence). The V gene end was trimmed by 3 bases and the J gene end by 2 bases; junction bases not matched to a gene: 11. This CDR3 spans 16 amino acids. CDR3 nucleotides: TGCAGTGCTAGTAAGCGGGGGAGCCTTGGACAAGAGACCCAGTACTTC. Translating it yields CSASKRGSLGQETQYF.

This clone was found a few times. The V gene is TRBV18, the J gene TRBJ1-5; the match to TRBD1 covers 8 bases. The V gene end was trimmed by 6 bases and the J gene end by 0 bases; junction bases not matched to a gene: 19. The germline V gene encodes CDR1 KGHSH and CDR2 LQKENI. The CDR3 runs to 20 residues. CDR3 residues: CASSPTGTGILSYSNQPQHF. CDR3 sequence (DNA): TGTGCCAGCTCCCCTACCGGGACAGGAATTCTTTCTTATAGCAATCAGCCCCAGCATTTT.

The V call is TRBV13, the J call TRBJ1-3; unclear D gene. This CDR3 spans 14 amino acids. Trimming removed 4 bases from V and 2 bases from J, with 9 bases in between. Germline CDR1 and CDR2: PRHDT and FYEKMQ (reference sequence). This CDR3 reads CASSSETTGNTIYF. CDR3 bases: TGTGCCAGCAGCTCCGAGACAACTGGAAACACCATATATTTT.

The rearrangement uses TRBV7-9 and TRBJ1-1, with TRBD1 identical over 8 bases. Germline CDR1 reads SEHNR; CDR2 reads FQNEAQ (reference sequence). This CDR3 is 15 amino acids long. J lost 2 bases, V lost 2 bases, and 4 bases had no gene match. The CDR3 region has the DNA TGTGCCAGCAGCTTACGGGACAGGACCAACACTGAAGCTTTCTTT. Translated, it gives CASSLRDRTNTEAFF.

The chain links TRBV14 to TRBJ1-6, with D tentatively TRBD1 (6 bases). Deletions cut 2 bases from V and 9 bases from J, with 17 bases between. This CDR3 has 16 residues. CDR1 and CDR2 from the germline V gene are SGHDN and FVKESK. The CDR3, as DNA: TGTGCCAGCAGCCAATCGGGGGGGCCTAAATCTTCACCCCTCCACTTT. Translating gives CASSQSGGPKSSPLHF.

V and J are TRBV25-1 and TRBJ2-2, with 8 bases aligning to TRBD1. Germline assignment: CDR1 MGHDK and CDR2 SYGVNS. The CDR3 totals 14 residues. The ends lost 6 bases at V and 6 bases at J; junction bases unmatched: 6. In DNA form, the CDR3 reads TGTGCCAGCAGGAACAGGGGGTTGGCCGGGGAGCTGTTTTTT. It specifies CASRNRGLAGELFF.

As regards this clone: Compared with germline, one end of the junction differs, possibly owing to a read error. The chain couples TRBV7-7 to TRBJ2-2, with a possible D match to TRBD1 (5 bases). The CDR3 runs 15 residues. Germline V CDR1 and CDR2: SSHAT, FNYEAQ (reference sequence). CDR3 in DNA: TGCGCAGTCTGGGGCTCCCAGACATCCACCGGGGAGCTGTTTTTT. It yields the protein CAVWGSQTSTGELFF.

This chain connects TRBV19 to TRBJ2-7, with 9 positions matching TRBD1. V lost 5 bases, J lost 4 bases, and 3 bases stayed unmatched. The length of the CDR3 is 13 residues. CDR1 is LNHDA and CDR2 is SQIVND in the germline V gene (reference sequence). The CDR3 DNA is TGTGCCAGTAGTTCCGACAGGGGGTACGAGCAGTACTTC. Amino acids: CASSSDRGYEQYF.

The V and J genes are TRBV5-6 and TRBJ2-5; tentative D call: TRBD2 (5 bases). The CDR3 is 15 amino acids. Trimming left V 2 bases short and J 4 bases short, with 15 bases between. Germline values: CDR1 SGHDT, CDR2 YYEEEE. The CDR3 loop reads CASSFLISGGETQYF. CDR3 nucleotide sequence: TGTGCCAGCAGCTTTCTAATTAGTGGAGGAGAGACCCAGTACTTC.

The chain has TRBV6-5 and TRBJ1-2, with D perhaps matching TRBD1 (6 bases). Germline V gene data show CDR1 as MNHEY and CDR2 as SVGAGI. Trimming cost V 4 bases and J 1 base, with 13 bases left between them. The CDR3 totals 15 residues. The CDR3 coding sequence is TGTGCCAGCAGTTCTCCCTCGGACAGTAACTATGGCTACACCTTC. This codes for CASSSPSDSNYGYTF.

V and J are TRBV6-1 and TRBJ1-1, with 8 positions matching TRBD1. The CDR3 contains 13 residues. The trim removed 2 bases at V and 8 bases at J, leaving 4 bases unmatched. CDR1 MNHNS and CDR2 SASEGT come from the germline V gene. The CDR3 nucleotides are TGTGCCAGCAGTGAATCGACAGGGGCGGAAGCTTTCTTT. It is translated as CASSESTGAEAFF.

The genes are TRBV7-6 and TRBJ2-2; maybe TRBD1 (6 bases). Deletions cut 1 base from V and 4 bases from J, with 13 bases between. Germline CDR1 is SGHVS and CDR2 is FNYEAQ. The CDR3 extends over 16 amino acids. The CDR3 reads CASSLVPGQSTGELFF. The CDR3 coding sequence is TGTGCCAGCAGCTTAGTCCCGGGACAATCCACCGGGGAGCTGTTTTTT.

This clone was recorded once. This chain uses TRBV6-5 with TRBJ1-1; D not certain. CDR3 length equals 12 residues. The V and J ends lost 6 bases and 7 bases respectively, with 12 bases between them. The germline V gene has CDR1 MNHEY and CDR2 SVGAGI. CDR3: CASSRIGIEAFF. The CDR3 DNA is TGTGCCAGCAGCAGGATCGGCATTGAAGCTTTCTTT.

V usage is TRBV19 and J usage is TRBJ1-4; TRBD1 matches 8 bases. The CDR3 loop spans 15 amino acids. Germline trimming cut 5 bases from V and 2 bases from J; bases unmatched to any gene: 4. Germline lookup yields CDR1 LNHDA and CDR2 SQIVND (reference sequence). This CDR3 is CASSPTGGTNEKLFF. Here the CDR3 DNA reads TGTGCCAGTAGTCCCACAGGGGGGACTAATGAAAAACTGTTTTTT.

This clone was detected only once. V usage is TRBV2 and J usage is TRBJ1-5, with TRBD1 matching 12 bases. Unmatched junction bases numbered 11, after V lost 6 bases and J lost 5 bases. CDR1 is SNHLY, CDR2 FYNNEI, per germline. CDR3 length equals 17 residues. The CDR3: CASRAGTGGAWDQPQHF. CDR3 coding DNA: TGTGCCAGCAGAGCCGGGACAGGGGGCGCCTGGGATCAGCCCCAGCATTTT.

The rearrangement links TRBV18 to TRBJ1-2; the D gene is possibly TRBD1 (5 bases). This CDR3 is 13 amino acids long. Per the germline V gene, CDR1 is KGHSH and CDR2 is LQKENI. Trimming cost V 4 bases and J 2 bases, with 8 bases left between them. In nucleotides, the CDR3 is TGTGCCAGCTCACTGGACACCAACTATGGCTACACCTTC. This translates into CASSLDTNYGYTF.

CDR3 region: CACPRDSGNTIYF. Here the CDR3 DNA reads TGTGCCTGCCCCAGGGACTCTGGAAACACCATATATTTT. The V and J genes are TRBV30 and TRBJ1-3, with a weak D call TRBD1 (5 bases). Trimming cost V 6 bases and J 0 bases, with 9 bases left between them. Germline assignment: CDR1 GTSNPN and CDR2 SVGIG (reference sequence). The CDR3 covers 13 residues. Using reference TRBV30 and TRBJ1-3 for the parts outside the CDR3, the full variable domain is SQTIHQWPATLVQPVGSPLSLECTVEGTSNPNLYWYRQAAGRGLQLLFYSVGIGQISSEVPQNLSASRPQDRQFILSSKKLLLSDSGFYLCACPRDSGNTIYFGEGSWLTVV.

On this clone: The same CDR3 also results from other DNA sequences found in this sample. V usage is TRBV29-1 and J usage is TRBJ1-1, with D unclear. This CDR3 spans 11 amino acids. Looked up from germline, CDR1 is SQVTM and CDR2 is ANQGSEA. The germline V and J ends were trimmed by 4 bases and 5 bases, with 8 bases remaining between them. The CDR3 DNA reads as TGCAGCGTTGTCCGGGGAACTGAAGCTTTCTTT. Translating it yields CSVVRGTEAFF.

This clone was picked up one time. The rearrangement uses TRBV6-5 and TRBJ1-2, with a possible D match to TRBD1 (5 bases). V lost 8 bases and J lost 2, with 15 bases in between. CDR3 size: 14 residues. CDR1 and CDR2 from the germline V gene are MNHEY and SVGAGI. This CDR3 is CASQRRGWNYGYTF. The DNA for the CDR3 is TGTGCCAGCCAAAGAAGGGGTTGGAACTATGGCTACACCTTC.